These 25 T cell receptor beta chains share one sample of origin, sequenced in a study of metastatic and nonmetastatic thyroid tumors. TCRdb re-clonotyped the PCR reads via MiXCR. Of around 52,000 clones listed, just under 30% are singletons. No treatment of any kind had been given to any patient before thyroid surgery. What was sequenced was blood. The receptors derive from a female donor with papillary thyroid cancer or a benign thyroid nodule (not recorded which). Some clones in this sample may be carry-over from other donors' samples.

The genes are TRBV19 and TRBJ1-5, with D possibly TRBD1 on 5 matching bases. This CDR3 has 14 amino acids. Per the germline V gene, CDR1 is LNHDA and CDR2 is SQIVND (reference sequence). V lost 5 bases and J lost 2, with 10 bases in between. The CDR3 spells CASSGGRGNQPQHF. The CDR3 DNA sequence: TGTGCCAGTAGTGGGGGGAGGGGCAATCAGCCCCAGCATTTT.

Only a few counts were recorded for this clone. This rearrangement joins TRBV6-1 to TRBJ1-1; D is undetermined. Trimming took 8 bases from V and 5 from J, leaving 12 bases between them. Germline lookup yields CDR1 MNHNS and CDR2 SASEGT. The CDR3 has 12 amino acids. CDR3 DNA sequence: TGTGCCAGCTCCAACGGAGGTACTGAAGCTTTCTTT. Translating gives CASSNGGTEAFF.

The rearrangement joins TRBV7-2 to TRBJ1-2, with a tentative D call TRBD1 (5 bases). The V gene's germline CDR1 is SGHTA and CDR2 FQGNSA. CDR3 length: 15 amino acids. V lost 0 bases, J lost 6 bases, and 14 bases lay in between. The CDR3, as DNA: TGTGCCAGCAGCTTAGCGCGGGCAGGGAGTCATGGCTACACCTTC. Translated: CASSLARAGSHGYTF. The entire variable domain, with the rest obtained from reference TRBV7-2 and TRBJ1-2, is as follows: GAGVSQSPSNKVTEKGKDVELRCDPISGHTALYWYRQSLGQGLEFLIYFQGNSAPDKSGLPSDRFSAERTGGSVSTLTIQRTQQEDSAVYLCASSLARAGSHGYTFGSGTRLTVV.

V is TRBV9 and J is TRBJ2-3, with 8 bases that match TRBD2. V was clipped by 0 bases and J by 2 bases; unmatched bases: 5. This CDR3 has 16 amino acids. Germline CDR1 SGDLS, CDR2 YYNGEE. CDR3 protein: CASSVVSGLDTDTQYF. The CDR3 DNA reads TGTGCCAGCAGCGTAGTATCGGGACTAGACACAGATACGCAGTATTTT.

This clone has only a few counts. The rearrangement links TRBV7-9 to TRBJ2-2; D unclear. The CDR3 has 12 amino acids. The V end was cut by 4 bases, the J end by 5 bases, with 5 bases between. From germline, CDR1 is SEHNR and CDR2 FQNEAQ (reference sequence). The CDR3 sequence is CASSWGTGELFF. The CDR3 DNA reads TGTGCCAGCAGCTGGGGAACCGGGGAGCTGTTTTTT.

The chain has TRBV19 and TRBJ2-2; tentatively, D is TRBD2 (6 bases). Looked up from germline, CDR1 is LNHDA and CDR2 is SQIVND (reference sequence). The V end was cut by 4 bases, the J end by 1 base, with 13 bases between. The CDR3 runs to 16 residues. CDR3 loop: CASSRGGAGNTGELFF. CDR3 bases: TGTGCCAGTAGTAGAGGCGGAGCGGGGAACACCGGGGAGCTGTTTTTT.

This clone came up a few times. This sequence joins TRBV6-1 and TRBJ2-7, with D perhaps given as TRBD1 or TRBD2 (5 bases each). V lost 4 bases and J lost 7, with 14 bases in between. The germline CDR1 and CDR2 sequences are MNHNS and SASEGT. The CDR3 extends over 13 amino acids. The CDR3, as DNA: TGTGCCAGCAGTGCTCGTCGGGACGGGGAGCAGTACTTC. Its translation: CASSARRDGEQYF.

This clone was recorded a few times. The J gene is TRBJ2-7, the V gene TRBV29-1, with 9 bases matching TRBD1. Losses at the gene ends were 7 bases for V and 5 bases for J; bases not matched to a gene: 9. The CDR3 is 13 residues long. Germline loops: CDR1 SQVTM, CDR2 ANQGSEA. This CDR3 is CSGGTGTGNEQYF. The CDR3 coding sequence is TGCAGCGGGGGGACCGGGACAGGGAACGAGCAGTACTTC.

Ten or more counts support this clone. J is TRBJ1-4 and V is TRBV6-1; D is uncertain. The CDR3 has 14 residues. CDR1 is MNHNS and CDR2 is SASEGT in the germline V gene. The V end was cut by 3 bases, the J end by 2 bases, with 7 bases between. The DNA of the CDR3 is TGTGCCAGCAGTGAGGGAGATACTAATGAAAAACTGTTTTTT. Protein product: CASSEGDTNEKLFF.

The rearrangement links TRBV4-3 to TRBJ2-7; no clear D. Trimming took 0 bases from V and 2 from J, leaving 14 bases between them. CDR1 is LGHNA, CDR2 YSLEER, per germline. This CDR3 spans 16 amino acids. CDR3 sequence reads: CASSQDGSITPYEQYF. The CDR3 DNA sequence: TGCGCCAGCAGCCAAGATGGTAGCATCACCCCCTACGAGCAGTACTTC.

The chain carries TRBV18 and TRBJ2-1, with D possibly TRBD1 on 6 matching bases. This CDR3 region has 18 residues. V lost 0 bases and J 2 bases, leaving 17 bases between the germline ends. CDR1 is KGHSH, CDR2 LQKENI, per germline. CDR3 region: CASSPPGHLRNTYNEQFF. CDR3 coding DNA: TGTGCCAGCTCACCACCGGGACACCTGAGAAATACCTACAATGAGCAGTTCTTC.

This CDR3 is CASSRTISSYEQYF. The CDR3 DNA follows: TGTGCCAGCAGCCGTACCATTAGCTCCTACGAGCAGTACTTC. The V call is TRBV7-2, the J call TRBJ2-7; D gene ambiguous. Trimming removed 5 bases from V and 0 bases from J, with 11 bases in between. Germline CDR1 and CDR2: SGHTA and FQGNSA. The CDR3 runs to 14 residues.

This chain connects TRBV5-4 to TRBJ1-6; a weak D match, TRBD1 (5 bases). The germline V gene has CDR1 SGHNT and CDR2 YYREEE (reference sequence). V lost 1 base and J 6 bases, leaving 17 bases between the germline ends. The CDR3 is made up of 17 amino acids. This CDR3 reads CASSLSAARVINSPLHF. The DNA for the CDR3 is TGTGCCAGCAGCTTGTCGGCGGCCAGGGTTATTAATTCACCCCTCCACTTT. Combining the CDR3 with reference TRBV5-4 and TRBJ1-6 gives the whole variable domain ETGVTQSPTHLIKTRGQQVTLRCSSQSGHNTVSWYQQALGQGPQFIFQYYREEENGRGNFPPRFSGLQFPNYSSELNVNALELDDSALYLCASSLSAARVINSPLHFGNGTRLTVT.

This clone was seen at least ten times. The rearrangement uses TRBV6-1 and TRBJ1-2, with 10 bases identical to TRBD1. Germline lookup yields CDR1 MNHNS and CDR2 SASEGT. After removal of 0 bases from V and 8 bases from J, the junction contained 6 bases not matched to a gene. The CDR3 spans 15 residues. This CDR3 is CASSEAADRGMGYTF. The CDR3 bases are TGTGCCAGCAGTGAAGCCGCGGACAGGGGGATGGGCTACACCTTC.

The rearrangement joins TRBV7-3 to TRBJ2-1, with 9 positions matching TRBD1. With V trimmed by 5 bases and J by 8 bases, 7 bases remained unmatched. The germline V gene has CDR1 SGHTA and CDR2 FQGTGA. The CDR3 has 14 amino acids. CDR3 sequence: CASSRGTGSDEQFF. CDR3 nucleotide sequence: TGTGCCAGCAGCCGAGGGACAGGGAGCGATGAGCAGTTCTTC.

This rearrangement joins TRBV4-1 to TRBJ2-1, with D tentatively TRBD2 (6 bases). The CDR3 is 14 amino acids. V was cut by 1 base and J by 9 bases, with 13 bases left in between. Germline V gene lookup returns CDR1 MGHRA and CDR2 YSYEKL. The CDR3 DNA is TGCGCCAGCAGCCAAGCGGGACTTATTACTGAGCAGTTCTTC. This gives the protein CASSQAGLITEQFF.

This clone occurred a few times. The gene calls are TRBV10-3 and TRBJ1-5; D is undetermined. Germline V lookup: CDR1 ENHRY, CDR2 SYGVKD. This CDR3 has 12 amino acids. Trimming removed 5 bases at V and 5 bases at J, with 7 bases between. DNA of the CDR3: TGTGCCATCAGTCACAGTGATCAGCCCCAGCATTTT. Its translation: CAISHSDQPQHF.

The chain combines TRBV12-5 with TRBJ1-6, with TRBD1 matching 8 bases. Trimming took 1 base from V and 12 from J; bases not matched to a gene: 11. This CDR3 contains 16 residues. Germline V lookup: CDR1 LGHNT, CDR2 FRNRAP. The CDR3 sequence is CASGLAVAAGGKPLHF. The CDR3 DNA is TGTGCTAGTGGTTTGGCCGTTGCGGCAGGGGGCAAACCCCTCCACTTT.

Concerning this clone itself: The sample holds other DNA sequences that translate to the same CDR3. The chain combines TRBV7-2 with TRBJ2-3, with D unclear. The germline CDR1 and CDR2 sequences are SGHTA and FQGNSA. V dropped 2 bases and J dropped 1 base, with 7 bases sitting between them. This CDR3 has 14 amino acids. The CDR3 spells CASSLTLGTDTQYF. CDR3 DNA: TGTGCCAGCAGCTTAACCCTAGGCACAGATACGCAGTATTTT.

The chain combines TRBV27 with TRBJ2-2; 10 nucleotides match TRBD1. The J segment lost 0 bases and the V segment lost 3 bases, leaving 1 base of the junction unmatched. CDR3 size: 16 residues. CDR1 is MNHEY, CDR2 SMNVEV, per germline (reference sequence). CDR3 sequence: CASSLTGGANTGELFF. The CDR3 nucleotides are TGTGCCAGCAGTTTGACAGGGGGCGCGAACACCGGGGAGCTGTTTTTT.

The gene calls are TRBV5-6 and TRBJ2-7; D remains unclear. The germline V and J ends were trimmed by 0 bases and 1 base, with 5 bases remaining between them. The CDR3 is 13 amino acids. Germline CDR1 reads SGHDT; CDR2 reads YYEEEE. The CDR3 DNA reads as TGTGCCAGCAGCTTGGTGGGGTCCTACGAGCAGTACGTC. Amino acid sequence: CASSLVGSYEQYV.

This clone came up many times. This sequence joins TRBV7-9 and TRBJ1-6; 8 nucleotides match TRBD1. CDR1 is SEHNR, CDR2 FQNEAQ, per germline (reference sequence). The J segment lost 7 bases and the V segment lost 4 bases, leaving 3 bases of the junction unmatched. The CDR3 has 14 residues. CDR3 protein: CASSSDRVNSPLHF. The CDR3 region has the DNA TGTGCCAGCAGCTCGGACAGGGTAAATTCACCCCTCCACTTT. The whole variable domain, remainder taken from reference TRBV7-9 and TRBJ1-6, is DTGVSQNPRHKITKRGQNVTFRCDPISEHNRLYWYRQTLGQGPEFLTYFQNEAQLEKSRLLSDRFSAERPKGSFSTLEIQRTEQGDSAMYLCASSSDRVNSPLHFGNGTRLTVT.

The chain employs TRBV5-1 and TRBJ1-1, with D possibly being TRBD1 (5 bases). The length of the CDR3 is 12 residues. Trimming left V 0 bases short and J 10 bases short, with 10 bases between. CDR1 and CDR2 from the germline V gene are SGHRS and YFSETQ. In nucleotides, the CDR3 is TGCGCCAGCAGCTTGGAGGGACCCGCAGCTTTCTTT. Amino acids: CASSLEGPAAFF.

V gene TRBV4-2 combines with J gene TRBJ2-7, with D perhaps matching TRBD2 (5 bases). V was clipped by 3 bases and J by 6 bases, with 21 bases between them. The CDR3 has 16 amino acids. Germline values: CDR1 LGHNA, CDR2 YNFKEQ. The CDR3 DNA reads TGTGCCAGCAGCCAGGCGGGCACTAAGAGCTCGTTCGAGCAGTACTTC. It yields the protein CASSQAGTKSSFEQYF.

The chain links TRBV6-2 or TRBV6-3 to TRBJ2-3; 7 positions agree with TRBD2. Germline V CDR1 and CDR2: MNHEY, SVGEGT. CDR3 length: 14 amino acids. Losses at the gene ends were 7 bases for V and 4 bases for J; bases not matched to a gene: 8. The CDR3 region has the DNA TGTGCCAGCAAAGATACTAGCGTTGCAGATACGCAGTATTTT. Translated: CASKDTSVADTQYF.